This record covers a single T cell receptor beta chain. Its target is unknown. The PCR used 60 Vbeta and 13 Jbeta primers. Libraries were prepared by immunoSEQ multiplex PCR; TCRdb keeps only in-frame clonotypes and omits some of them. The table shows some 150,000 clones, with around 78% occurring only once. The sample is drawn from a study of cytomegalovirus exposure and HLA in healthy donors. Study information: The Caucasian-associated ancestry cluster held around 81% of 398 genotyped donors. The study, taken as a whole, reports: The number of N-insertions in an Asian-associated ancestry cluster was reportedly below the 666-donor mean in a later analysis. A later analysis linked a missense variant in DCLRE1C to the trimming of TCR beta V and J genes. Immune exposure information comprised only CMV serostatus.

This CDR3 is built from 16 residues. Germline CDR1 SGHTA, CDR2 FQGNSA. V was clipped by 5 bases and J by 1 base; unmatched bases: 8. This TCR was recovered from a male donor in good health and CMV-seronegative. V usage is TRBV7-2 and J usage is TRBJ1-2; 9 bases map to TRBD1. Material: PBMCs. The CDR3 spells CASSRDPGQGNYGYTF. The CDR3 DNA sequence: TGTGCCAGCAGCAGAGACCCGGGACAGGGTAACTATGGCTACACCTTC.